This is a list of T cell receptor beta chains from one sample in a study of T cells in localized non-small cell lung cancer. Generated by immunoSEQ multiplex PCR, the TCRdb table keeps only in-frame clones and is missing some. The table records about 3,100 clones, about 26% of them present only once. The specimen was normal lung tissue next to the tumor, collected before any cancer treatment. Every receptor here comes from a male donor aged 60 or over with stage II lung adenocarcinoma. Each CDR3 is given with its conserved first and last residue. D genes are given only for firm matches. Some rows have no size entry. The others give once, few or many, or a class for an expanded clone.

TRBJ2-7,NA,TRBD1,TRBV28,CASSSTGVVLGEQYF,TGTGCCAGCAGTTCGACAGGGGTAGTCCTCGGCGAGCAGTACTTC
TRBJ2-7,NA,TRBD2,TRBV9,CASSVSGVEEQYF,TGTGCCAGCAGCGTAAGCGGGGTAGAGGAGCAGTACTTC
TRBJ2-7,NA,TRBD2,TRBV10-3,CAISDPTGLGLEQYF,TGTGCCATCAGTGATCCTACAGGACTAGGGTTAGAGCAGTACTTC
TRBJ2-3,few,TRBD2,TRBV9,CASSARGGVSDTQYF,TGTGCCAGCAGCGCGCGGGGGGGCGTGTCAGATACGCAGTATTTT
TRBJ1-1,NA,NA,TRBV9,CASSRPVVNTEAFF,TGTGCCAGCAGCCGACCGGTAGTGAACACTGAAGCTTTCTTT
TRBJ1-5,NA,TRBD1,TRBV10-2,CASSENWGQSGSNQPQHF,TGCGCCAGCAGTGAAAACTGGGGACAGTCTGGGAGCAATCAGCCCCAGCATTTT
TRBJ2-7,NA,NA,TRBV9,CASSGSSYEQYF,TGTGCCAGCAGTGGGAGCTCCTACGAGCAGTACTTC
TRBJ2-7,few,NA,TRBV7-5,CASSFSTGPYEQYF,TGTGCCAGCAGCTTTTCGACAGGTCCCTACGAGCAGTACTTC
TRBJ2-6,large,NA,TRBV6-8,CATSLQGANVLTF,TGTGCCACCTCCCTTCAGGGGGCCAACGTCCTGACTTTC
TRBJ1-1,NA,NA,TRBV25-1,CASSEYTGVLTEAFF,TGTGCCAGCAGTGAATATACCGGGGTCCTCACTGAAGCTTTCTTT
TRBJ1-2,NA,NA,TRBV28,CASQGPRAGGYTF,TGTGCCAGCCAAGGGCCCAGGGCCGGGGGCTACACCTTC
TRBJ2-5,NA,NA,TRBV30,CAWVSSETQYF,TGTGCCTGGGTTTCCTCGGAGACCCAGTACTTC
TRBJ2-1,few,TRBD1,TRBV9,CASRTGGNEQFF,TGTGCCAGCAGAACAGGGGGCAATGAGCAGTTCTTC
TRBJ2-7,NA,NA,TRBV6-8,CASSYSPLAGEQYF,TGTGCCAGCAGTTACTCACCCCTAGCCGGCGAGCAGTACTTC
TRBJ2-5,few,TRBD2,TRBV5-1,CASSLGGLAGARRETQYF,TGCGCCAGCAGCTTGGGAGGACTAGCGGGAGCACGGAGGGAGACCCAGTACTTC
TRBJ1-1,few,NA,TRBV12-5,CATSGRDLKAFF,TGTGCCACCTCCGGGAGGGACCTGAAAGCTTTCTTT
TRBJ1-5,NA,NA,TRBV19,CASSTHLGPQHF,TGTGCCAGTAGTACTCATCTGGGGCCCCAGCATTTT
TRBJ2-7,NA,TRBD1,TRBV7-6,CASSPSGGGYEQYF,TGTGCCAGCAGCCCGTCAGGGGGCGGTTACGAGCAGTACTTC
TRBJ1-1,few,NA,TRBV7-2,CASAQGGLSGAFF,TGTGCCAGCGCCCAAGGGGGACTCTCAGGAGCTTTCTTT
TRBJ1-2,NA,TRBD1,TRBV28,CASTPQGAGNYGYTF,TGTGCCAGCACCCCACAGGGGGCAGGGAACTATGGCTACACCTTC
TRBJ1-3,medium-sized,TRBD1,TRBV11-3,CASSLSGGSGNTIYF,TGTGCCAGCAGCTTATCAGGGGGCTCTGGAAACACCATATATTTT
TRBJ1-5,few,NA,TRBV6-8,CAISDRPGGGNQPQHF,TGTGCCATCAGCGACCGACCGGGAGGGGGAAATCAGCCCCAGCATTTT
TRBJ2-7,NA,NA,TRBV5-1,CASSLLPLSDTGDYEQYF,TGCGCCAGCAGCTTGTTGCCCCTATCGGACACGGGTGACTACGAGCAGTACTTC
TRBJ2-7,NA,NA,TRBV18,CASSPPSLSSYEQYF,TGTGCCAGCTCACCACCGTCTCTCAGCTCCTACGAGCAGTACTTC
TRBJ1-1,few,NA,TRBV9,CASTAGLLNTEAFF,TGTGCCAGCACGGCCGGGTTATTGAACACTGAAGCTTTCTTT
TRBJ2-1,medium-sized,TRBD2,TRBV11-3,CASSLRLAGREQFF,TGTGCCAGCAGCTTAAGGCTAGCGGGTCGTGAGCAGTTCTTC
TRBJ1-5,medium-sized,NA,TRBV6-8,CASSPLSLDQPQHF,TGTGCCAGCAGTCCCCTCTCCCTAGATCAGCCCCAGCATTTT
TRBJ2-4,NA,NA,TRBV14,CATYWGRAKNIQYF,TGTGCCACCTACTGGGGGAGGGCCAAAAACATTCAGTACTTC
TRBJ2-3,medium-sized,NA,TRBV11-3,CASSPLGFGDTQYF,TGTGCCAGCTCTCCGTTGGGGTTTGGAGATACGCAGTATTTT